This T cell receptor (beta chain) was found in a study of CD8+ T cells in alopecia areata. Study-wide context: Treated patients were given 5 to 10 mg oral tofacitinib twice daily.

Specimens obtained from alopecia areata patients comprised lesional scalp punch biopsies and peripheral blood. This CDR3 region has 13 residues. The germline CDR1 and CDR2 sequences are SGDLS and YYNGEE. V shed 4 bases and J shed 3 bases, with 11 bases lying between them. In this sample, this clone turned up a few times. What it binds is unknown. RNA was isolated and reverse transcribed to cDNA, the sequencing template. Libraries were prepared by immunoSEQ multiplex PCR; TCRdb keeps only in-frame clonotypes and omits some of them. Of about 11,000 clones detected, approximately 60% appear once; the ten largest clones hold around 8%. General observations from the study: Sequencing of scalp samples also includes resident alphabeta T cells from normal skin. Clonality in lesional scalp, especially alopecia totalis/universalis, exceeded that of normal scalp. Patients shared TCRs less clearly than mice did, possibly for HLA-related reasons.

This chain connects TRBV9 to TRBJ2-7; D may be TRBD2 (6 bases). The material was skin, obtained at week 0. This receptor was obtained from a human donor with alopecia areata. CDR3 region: CASSPGGSYEQYF. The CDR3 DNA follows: TGTGCCAGCAGCCCCGGAGGGAGCTACGAGCAGTACTTC.